Described below is a single T cell receptor beta chain sequence and its context. Its specificity is unknown. Germline V gives CDR1 MNHEY, CDR2 SVGEGT. V shed 2 bases and J shed 5 bases, with 5 bases lying between them. The CDR3 runs to 12 residues. The data stem from a study of T cells after yellow fever vaccination. Study-wide results and caveats: Few clonotypes appeared in both CD4 and CD8 compartments. Post-booster repertoires again held most primary-vaccination clones (just under 97% CD4, about 90% CD8). Compared with primary, the secondary response was weaker and peaked at day 5, not 15.

Making TCR cDNA involved 5'RACE template switching, which added UMIs and a universal primer site. MiXCR, applied by TCRdb to the 5' RACE reads, yields one record per CDR3 protein. Of 250,000 to 300,000 distinct CDR3 sequences listed, 10% to 15% are singletons. The sample here was CD4+ T cells sorted from PBMCs, taken 45 days after the yellow fever booster vaccination. The clonotype was recovered from a man aged 25 to 45 who received the YFV17D yellow fever vaccine. V is TRBV6-2 or TRBV6-3 and J is TRBJ2-3; D remains ambiguous. The CDR3 here is CASSYQRDTQYF. DNA for the CDR3: TGTGCCAGCAGTTACCAGCGAGATACGCAGTATTTT.